The source of this TCR beta chain is a study of OX40 agonist ivuxolimab in advanced cancers. As for the study in general: At 65% to 90% male, the cohort had a mean age of around 56 years, ranging from roughly 23 to 80. Findings and caveats of the study: In the 0.1-3.0 mg/kg groups, partial responders showed among the lowest expansion.

The data were produced by immunoSEQ multiplex PCR, yet TCRdb's version contains in-frame clones alone and is incomplete. This sample yields 52,000 or so clones, of which approximately 94% are seen a single time; approximately 12% belongs to the top ten. V was trimmed by 1 base and J by 0 bases, leaving 12 bases between them. CDR1 and CDR2 (germline): LGHNA, YSLEER. This CDR3 contains 16 residues. On this clone itself: The target antigen is unknown.

The sequenced sample was CD4+ or CD8+ T cells sorted from blood, obtained in a trial of the OX40 agonist ivuxolimab. V and J are TRBV4-3 and TRBJ1-1; D is undetermined. This clonotype originated in an adult with an advanced solid tumor such as melanoma, head and neck, liver or kidney cancer. The DNA for the CDR3 is TGCGCCAGCAGCCAAGCGCACCTGGGTATGAACACTGAAGCTTTCTTT. Amino acids: CASSQAHLGMNTEAFF.